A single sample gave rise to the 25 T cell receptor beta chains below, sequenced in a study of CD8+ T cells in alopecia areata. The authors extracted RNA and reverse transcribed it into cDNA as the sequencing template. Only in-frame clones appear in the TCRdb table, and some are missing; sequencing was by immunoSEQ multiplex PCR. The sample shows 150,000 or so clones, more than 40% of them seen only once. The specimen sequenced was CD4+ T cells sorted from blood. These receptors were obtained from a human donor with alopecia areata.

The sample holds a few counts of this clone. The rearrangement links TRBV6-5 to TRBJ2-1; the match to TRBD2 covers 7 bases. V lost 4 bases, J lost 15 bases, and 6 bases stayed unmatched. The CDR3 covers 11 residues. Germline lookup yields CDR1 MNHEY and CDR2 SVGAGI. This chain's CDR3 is CASSWGTTMFF. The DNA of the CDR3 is TGTGCCAGCAGTTGGGGGACTACTATGTTCTTC.

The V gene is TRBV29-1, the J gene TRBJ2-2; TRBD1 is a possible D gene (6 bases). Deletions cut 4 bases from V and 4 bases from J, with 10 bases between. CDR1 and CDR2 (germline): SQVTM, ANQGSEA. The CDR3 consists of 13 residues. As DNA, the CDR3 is TGCAGCGTTGGTCGGGACACCACCGGGGAGCTGTTTTTT. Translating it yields CSVGRDTTGELFF.

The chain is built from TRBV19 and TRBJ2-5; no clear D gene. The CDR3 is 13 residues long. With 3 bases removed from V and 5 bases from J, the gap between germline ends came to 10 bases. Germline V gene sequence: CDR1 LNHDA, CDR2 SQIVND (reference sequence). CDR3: CASSIPQVETQYF. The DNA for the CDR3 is TGTGCCAGTAGTATTCCCCAGGTTGAGACCCAGTACTTC.

The CDR3 here is CSVRQYYEQYF. Written as DNA, the CDR3 is TGCAGCGTTCGGCAGTACTACGAGCAGTACTTC. The V call is TRBV29-1, the J call TRBJ2-7; no reliable D call. V was cut by 5 bases and J by 3 bases, with 8 bases left in between. This CDR3 has 11 amino acids. The germline gives CDR1 SQVTM, CDR2 ANQGSEA.

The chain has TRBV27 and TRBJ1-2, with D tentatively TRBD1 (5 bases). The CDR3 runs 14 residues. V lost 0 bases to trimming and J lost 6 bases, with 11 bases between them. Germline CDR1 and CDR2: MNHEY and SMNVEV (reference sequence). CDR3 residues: CASSLSAPTDGYTF. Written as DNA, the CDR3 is TGTGCCAGCAGTTTATCGGCCCCGACAGATGGCTACACCTTC.

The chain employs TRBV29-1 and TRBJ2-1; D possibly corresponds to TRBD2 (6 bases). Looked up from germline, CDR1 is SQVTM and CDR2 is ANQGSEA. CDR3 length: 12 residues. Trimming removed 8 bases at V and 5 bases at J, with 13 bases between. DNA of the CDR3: TGCAGCTTCAGGGACTTTAACAATGAGCAGTTCTTC. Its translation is CSFRDFNNEQFF.

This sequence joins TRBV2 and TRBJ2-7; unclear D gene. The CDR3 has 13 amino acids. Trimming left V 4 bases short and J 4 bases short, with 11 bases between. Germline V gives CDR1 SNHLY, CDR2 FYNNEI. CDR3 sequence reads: CASSAGRAYEQYF. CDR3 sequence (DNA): TGTGCCAGCAGTGCGGGCAGAGCATACGAGCAGTACTTC.

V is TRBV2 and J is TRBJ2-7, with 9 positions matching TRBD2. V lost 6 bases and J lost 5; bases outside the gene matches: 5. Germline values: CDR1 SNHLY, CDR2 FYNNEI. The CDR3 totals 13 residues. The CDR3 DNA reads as TGTGCCAGCAGCGAAAGGACTAGCGACGAGCAGTACTTC. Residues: CASSERTSDEQYF.

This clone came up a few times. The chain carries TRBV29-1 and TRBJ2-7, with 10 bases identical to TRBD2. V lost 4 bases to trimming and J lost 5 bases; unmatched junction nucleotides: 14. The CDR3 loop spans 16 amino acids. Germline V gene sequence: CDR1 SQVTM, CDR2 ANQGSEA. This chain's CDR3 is CSVVPSGRIGIDEQYF. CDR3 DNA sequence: TGCAGCGTTGTTCCTAGCGGGAGAATCGGTATCGACGAGCAGTACTTC.

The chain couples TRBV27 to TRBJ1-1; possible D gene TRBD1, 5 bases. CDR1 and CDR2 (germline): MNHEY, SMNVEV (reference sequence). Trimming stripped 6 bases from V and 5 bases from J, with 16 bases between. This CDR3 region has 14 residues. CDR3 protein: CASRLQDGRTEAFF. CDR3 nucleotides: TGTGCCAGCAGATTACAGGACGGGAGGACTGAAGCTTTCTTT.

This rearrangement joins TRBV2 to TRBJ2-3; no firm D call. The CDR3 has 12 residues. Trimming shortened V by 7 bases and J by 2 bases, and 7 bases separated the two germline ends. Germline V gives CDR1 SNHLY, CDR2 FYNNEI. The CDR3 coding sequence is TGTGCCAGCACCGTCCTCACAGATACGCAGTATTTT. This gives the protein CASTVLTDTQYF.

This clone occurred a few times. Here the CDR3 reads CASSRDGSSYNEQFF. The DNA of the CDR3 is TGCGCCAGCAGCCGGGACGGGAGCTCCTACAATGAGCAGTTCTTC. V and J are TRBV5-1 and TRBJ2-1; D possibly corresponds to TRBD2 (6 bases). The CDR3 length is 15 residues. V was pared by 4 bases and J by 0 bases, with 11 bases between. Looked up from germline, CDR1 is SGHRS and CDR2 is YFSETQ.

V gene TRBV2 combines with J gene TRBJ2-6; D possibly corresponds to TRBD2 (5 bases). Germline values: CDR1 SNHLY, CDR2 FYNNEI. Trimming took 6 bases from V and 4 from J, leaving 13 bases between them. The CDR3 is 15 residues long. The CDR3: CASSLEAAGANVLTF. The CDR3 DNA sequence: TGTGCCAGCAGCCTTGAAGCGGCCGGGGCCAACGTCCTGACTTTC.

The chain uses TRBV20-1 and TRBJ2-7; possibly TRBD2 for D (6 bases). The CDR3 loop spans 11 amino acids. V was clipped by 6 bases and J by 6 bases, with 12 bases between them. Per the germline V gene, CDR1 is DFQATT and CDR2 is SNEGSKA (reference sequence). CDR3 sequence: CSAVWGLEQYF. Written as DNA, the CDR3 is TGCAGTGCCGTGTGGGGACTCGAGCAGTACTTC.

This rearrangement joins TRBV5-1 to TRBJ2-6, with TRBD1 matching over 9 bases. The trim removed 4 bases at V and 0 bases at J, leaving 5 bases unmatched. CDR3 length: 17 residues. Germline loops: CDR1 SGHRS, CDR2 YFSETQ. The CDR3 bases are TGCGCCAGCAGCGCGGGACAGGGAGACTCTGGGGCCAACGTCCTGACTTTC. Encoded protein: CASSAGQGDSGANVLTF.

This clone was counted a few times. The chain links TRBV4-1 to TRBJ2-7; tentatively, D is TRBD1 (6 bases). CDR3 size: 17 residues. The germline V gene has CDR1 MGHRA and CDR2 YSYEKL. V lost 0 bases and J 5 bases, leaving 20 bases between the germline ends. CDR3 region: CASSQDPPTAQGNEQYF. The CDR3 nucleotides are TGCGCCAGCAGCCAAGATCCACCCACCGCACAGGGCAACGAGCAGTACTTC.

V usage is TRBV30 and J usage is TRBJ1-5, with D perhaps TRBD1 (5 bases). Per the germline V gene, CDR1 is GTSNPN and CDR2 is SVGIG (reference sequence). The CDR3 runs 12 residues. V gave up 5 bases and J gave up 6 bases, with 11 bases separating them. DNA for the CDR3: TGTGCCTGGGGGGCTCAAGGTCAGCCCCAGCATTTT. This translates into CAWGAQGQPQHF.

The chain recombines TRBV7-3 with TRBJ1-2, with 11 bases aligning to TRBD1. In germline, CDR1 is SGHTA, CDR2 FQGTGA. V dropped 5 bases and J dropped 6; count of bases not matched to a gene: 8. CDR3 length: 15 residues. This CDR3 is CASSPGQGAGDGYTF. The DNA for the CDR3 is TGTGCCAGCAGCCCCGGACAGGGGGCGGGCGATGGCTACACCTTC. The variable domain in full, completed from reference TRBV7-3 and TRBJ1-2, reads GAGVSQTPSNKVTEKGKYVELRCDPISGHTALYWYRQSLGQGPEFLIYFQGTGAADDSGLPNDRFFAVRPEGSVSTLKIQRTERGDSAVYLCASSPGQGAGDGYTFGSGTRLTVV.

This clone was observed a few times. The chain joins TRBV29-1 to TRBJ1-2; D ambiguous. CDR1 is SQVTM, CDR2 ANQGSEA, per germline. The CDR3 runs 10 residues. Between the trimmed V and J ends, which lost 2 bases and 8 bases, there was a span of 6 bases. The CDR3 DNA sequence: TGCAGCGTTGAAACGGGGGGCTACACCTTC. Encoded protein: CSVETGGYTF.

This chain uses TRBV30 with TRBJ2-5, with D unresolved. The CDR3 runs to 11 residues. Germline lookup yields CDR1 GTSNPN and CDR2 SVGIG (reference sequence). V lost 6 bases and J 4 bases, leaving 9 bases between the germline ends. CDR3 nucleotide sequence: TGTGCCTGCTGGAAAAGAGAGACCCAGTACTTC. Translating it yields CACWKRETQYF.

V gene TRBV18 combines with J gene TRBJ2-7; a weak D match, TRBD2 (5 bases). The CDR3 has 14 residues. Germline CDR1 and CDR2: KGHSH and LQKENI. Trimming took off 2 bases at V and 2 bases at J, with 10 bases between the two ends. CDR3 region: CASSPSGIPYEQYF. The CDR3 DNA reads TGTGCCAGCTCACCATCCGGGATCCCCTACGAGCAGTACTTC.

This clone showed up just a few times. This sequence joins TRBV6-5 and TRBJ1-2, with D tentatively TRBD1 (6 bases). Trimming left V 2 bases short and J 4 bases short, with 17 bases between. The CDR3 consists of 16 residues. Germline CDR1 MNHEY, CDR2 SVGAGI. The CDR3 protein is CASSYRGAGLRYGYTF. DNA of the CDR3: TGTGCCAGCAGTTACCGGGGGGCTGGGCTCCGCTATGGCTACACCTTC.

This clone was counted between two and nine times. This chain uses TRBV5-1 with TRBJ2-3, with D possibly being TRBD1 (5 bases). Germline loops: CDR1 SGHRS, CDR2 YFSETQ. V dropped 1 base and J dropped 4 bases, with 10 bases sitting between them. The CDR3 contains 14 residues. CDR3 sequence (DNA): TGCGCCAGCAGCTTGTCCCAGGGTGCAGATACGCAGTATTTT. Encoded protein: CASSLSQGADTQYF.

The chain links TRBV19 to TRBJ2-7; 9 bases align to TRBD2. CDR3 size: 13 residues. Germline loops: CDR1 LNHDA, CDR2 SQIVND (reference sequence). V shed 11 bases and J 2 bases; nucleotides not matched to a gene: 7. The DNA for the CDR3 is TGTGCCGGGACTAGCACACTACCCTACGAGCAGTACTTC. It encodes CAGTSTLPYEQYF.

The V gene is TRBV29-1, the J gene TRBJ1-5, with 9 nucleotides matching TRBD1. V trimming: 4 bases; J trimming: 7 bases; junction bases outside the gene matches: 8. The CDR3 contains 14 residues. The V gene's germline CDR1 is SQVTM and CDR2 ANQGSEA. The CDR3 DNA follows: TGCAGCGTTGTGTGGGGGACAGGGAGACAGCCCCAGCATTTT. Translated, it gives CSVVWGTGRQPQHF.